Listed below are T cell receptor beta chains from one sample, sequenced in a study of PD-L1 blockade in urothelial cancer. Clones were sequenced by immunoSEQ multiplex PCR, and TCRdb holds only the in-frame ones, with some missing. The sample has some 31,000 clones, around 80% seen once; the top ten hold around 3.4%. Sample: PBMCs, taken around atezolizumab (anti-PD-L1) treatment. All receptors come from a man between 65 and 80 years old with urothelial cancer. The CDR3 runs from the conserved cysteine through the conserved F or W. The D gene is left open where the match is weak. Clone size, where shown, is once, few, many, or a class for clones that have expanded.

CDR3 protein: CATSRGWGGNEQYF
CDR3 DNA: TGTGCCACCAGCAGGGGATGGGGGGGTAACGAGCAGTACTTC
J gene: TRBJ2-7
clone size: NA
V gene: TRBV15
D gene: TRBD2

CDR3 protein: CASSGGPSGSYEQYF
CDR3 DNA: TGTGCCAGCAGCGGAGGGCCTAGCGGGAGCTACGAGCAGTACTTC
J gene: TRBJ2-7
clone size: NA
V gene: TRBV9
D gene: TRBD2

CDR3 protein: CASSPDRIGEKLFF
CDR3 DNA: TGTGCCAGCAGTCCCGACAGGATAGGAGAAAAACTGTTTTTT
J gene: TRBJ1-4
clone size: few
V gene: TRBV7-8
D gene: NA

CDR3 protein: CASTSNLSGQDDPEQYF
CDR3 DNA: TGTGCCAGCACCTCTAACCTATCCGGACAAGATGATCCCGAGCAGTACTTC
J gene: TRBJ2-7
clone size: NA
V gene: TRBV21-1
D gene: NA

CDR3 protein: CASSVGSLRDRGDEQYF
CDR3 DNA: TGTGCCAGCAGCGTAGGGAGTCTCCGGGACAGGGGGGACGAGCAGTACTTC
J gene: TRBJ2-7
clone size: NA
V gene: TRBV9
D gene: TRBD1

CDR3 protein: CASSQQGNEKLFF
CDR3 DNA: TGTGCCAGCAGCCAACAGGGTAATGAAAAACTGTTTTTT
J gene: TRBJ1-4
clone size: few
V gene: TRBV7-8
D gene: NA

CDR3 protein: CASSLVKGGTDTQYF
CDR3 DNA: TGTGCCAGCAGCTTAGTAAAGGGGGGCACAGATACGCAGTATTTT
J gene: TRBJ2-3
clone size: NA
V gene: TRBV7-2
D gene: NA

CDR3 protein: CASSPGRENQPQHF
CDR3 DNA: TGTGCCAGCTCACCGGGGAGGGAAAATCAGCCCCAGCATTTT
J gene: TRBJ1-5
clone size: NA
V gene: TRBV18
D gene: NA

CDR3 protein: CASRVNSGSSYEQYF
CDR3 DNA: TGTGCCAGCAGGGTCAATAGCGGGAGTTCCTACGAGCAGTACTTC
J gene: TRBJ2-7
clone size: NA
V gene: TRBV6-1
D gene: TRBD2

CDR3 protein: CAISEGQGLSGNTIYF
CDR3 DNA: TGTGCCATCAGTGAGGGACAGGGGTTATCTGGAAACACCATATATTTT
J gene: TRBJ1-3
clone size: NA
V gene: TRBV10-3
D gene: TRBD1

CDR3 protein: CASSQDRGNEQFF
CDR3 DNA: TGTGCCAGTAGTCAAGACAGGGGAAACGAGCAGTTCTTC
J gene: TRBJ2-1
clone size: NA
V gene: TRBV19
D gene: TRBD1

CDR3 protein: CASSPGQGNTEAFF
CDR3 DNA: TGCGCCAGCAGCCCAGGACAGGGAAACACTGAAGCTTTCTTT
J gene: TRBJ1-1
clone size: NA
V gene: TRBV5-1
D gene: TRBD1

CDR3 protein: CASSPQGGMNTEAFF
CDR3 DNA: TGTGCCAGCAGCCCTCAGGGCGGAATGAACACTGAAGCTTTCTTT
J gene: TRBJ1-1
clone size: few
V gene: TRBV7-9
D gene: NA

CDR3 protein: CASSQDWGSQETQYF
CDR3 DNA: TGCGCCAGCAGCCAAGATTGGGGCAGCCAAGAGACCCAGTACTTC
J gene: TRBJ2-5
clone size: NA
V gene: TRBV4-3
D gene: NA

CDR3 protein: CASSRGTGVGDEQYF
CDR3 DNA: TGTGCCAGTAGCAGGGGGACAGGCGTGGGGGACGAGCAGTACTTC
J gene: TRBJ2-7
clone size: NA
V gene: TRBV19
D gene: TRBD1

CDR3 protein: CASSFHGAGGLRDTQYF
CDR3 DNA: TGTGCCAGCAGTTTCCACGGTGCGGGAGGGCTGAGGGATACGCAGTATTTT
J gene: TRBJ2-3
clone size: NA
V gene: TRBV27
D gene: TRBD2

CDR3 protein: CASSIRREGLRGDTQYF
CDR3 DNA: TGTGCCAGTAGTATAAGGCGGGAGGGCCTTAGAGGAGATACGCAGTATTTT
J gene: TRBJ2-3
clone size: NA
V gene: TRBV19
D gene: TRBD2

CDR3 protein: CASNIQGYEQYF
CDR3 DNA: TGTGCCAGCAATATACAGGGATACGAGCAGTACTTC
J gene: TRBJ2-7
clone size: once
V gene: TRBV28
D gene: NA

CDR3 protein: CASSELAAEQYF
CDR3 DNA: TGTGCCAGCAGTGAACTAGCGGCCGAGCAGTACTTC
J gene: TRBJ2-7
clone size: NA
V gene: TRBV28
D gene: TRBD2

CDR3 protein: CASSRQGTNYGYTF
CDR3 DNA: TGTGCCAGTAGCCGACAGGGTACGAACTATGGCTACACCTTC
J gene: TRBJ1-2
clone size: NA
V gene: TRBV19
D gene: TRBD1

CDR3 protein: CASSSPGRGTNTGELFF
CDR3 DNA: TGTGCCAGCAGCTCACCCGGGCGGGGGACAAACACCGGGGAGCTGTTTTTT
J gene: TRBJ2-2
clone size: NA
V gene: TRBV7-8
D gene: NA

CDR3 protein: CASSFTGTGDQPQHF
CDR3 DNA: TGTGCCAGCAGCTTTACCGGGACAGGGGATCAGCCCCAGCATTTT
J gene: TRBJ1-5
clone size: NA
V gene: TRBV5-5
D gene: TRBD1

CDR3 protein: CATASGGASGELFF
CDR3 DNA: TGTGCCACCGCTAGCGGGGGGGCGTCCGGGGAGCTGTTTTTT
J gene: TRBJ2-2
clone size: NA
V gene: TRBV7-8
D gene: TRBD2

CDR3 protein: CASSMTGYSEAFF
CDR3 DNA: TGTGCCAGCAGTATGACAGGGTATTCTGAAGCTTTCTTT
J gene: TRBJ1-1
clone size: NA
V gene: TRBV2
D gene: TRBD1

CDR3 protein: CASSEAPVKGAGNIQYF
CDR3 DNA: TGTGCCAGCAGTGAAGCGCCCGTGAAGGGGGCAGGAAACATTCAGTACTTC
J gene: TRBJ2-4
clone size: NA
V gene: TRBV2
D gene: TRBD1

CDR3 protein: CASSSQGDREKLFF
CDR3 DNA: TGCGCCAGCAGCTCACAGGGAGATCGTGAAAAACTGTTTTTT
J gene: TRBJ1-4
clone size: NA
V gene: TRBV5-1
D gene: NA

CDR3 protein: CASSLGLTAPGELFF
CDR3 DNA: TGCGCCAGCAGCTTGGGACTGACTGCCCCCGGGGAGCTGTTTTTT
J gene: TRBJ2-2
clone size: NA
V gene: TRBV5-1
D gene: NA

CDR3 protein: CASSTRSWVGPAVEQFF
CDR3 DNA: TGTGCCAGTAGTACCAGATCCTGGGTAGGTCCGGCGGTTGAGCAGTTCTTC
J gene: TRBJ2-1
clone size: once
V gene: TRBV19
D gene: NA

CDR3 protein: CASSPDSTGNTIYF
CDR3 DNA: TGTGCCAGCAGCCCGGACAGCACTGGAAACACCATATATTTT
J gene: TRBJ1-3
clone size: NA
V gene: TRBV21-1
D gene: NA

CDR3 protein: CAISAGQDRENEQFF
CDR3 DNA: TGTGCCATCAGTGCTGGACAGGACAGGGAAAATGAGCAGTTCTTC
J gene: TRBJ2-1
clone size: NA
V gene: TRBV10-3
D gene: TRBD1

CDR3 protein: CATSRVGLQETQYF
CDR3 DNA: TGTGCCACCAGCAGAGTGGGGCTCCAAGAGACCCAGTACTTC
J gene: TRBJ2-5
clone size: NA
V gene: TRBV15
D gene: NA

CDR3 protein: CAWSRGQNTEAFF
CDR3 DNA: TGTGCCTGGAGCCGGGGACAGAACACTGAAGCTTTCTTT
J gene: TRBJ1-1
clone size: few
V gene: TRBV30
D gene: NA

CDR3 protein: CASSSQGTNEKLFF
CDR3 DNA: TGTGCCAGCAGTTCTCAGGGGACTAATGAAAAACTGTTTTTT
J gene: TRBJ1-4
clone size: NA
V gene: TRBV6-6
D gene: NA

CDR3 protein: CSVERGGNTEAFF
CDR3 DNA: TGCAGCGTTGAGCGGGGGGGGAACACTGAAGCTTTCTTT
J gene: TRBJ1-1
clone size: NA
V gene: TRBV29-1
D gene: NA

CDR3 protein: CASSPERERDEQYF
CDR3 DNA: TGTGCCAGCAGCCCCGAGCGGGAACGAGACGAGCAGTACTTC
J gene: TRBJ2-7
clone size: NA
V gene: TRBV5-5
D gene: TRBD2

CDR3 protein: CAWSLTSGRGHEQFF
CDR3 DNA: TGTGCCTGGAGTCTGACTAGCGGGAGAGGCCATGAGCAGTTCTTC
J gene: TRBJ2-1
clone size: few
V gene: TRBV30
D gene: TRBD2

CDR3 protein: CASSLIGWGQSDTQYF
CDR3 DNA: TGTGCCAGCAGTTTAATAGGGTGGGGACAGTCGGATACGCAGTATTTT
J gene: TRBJ2-3
clone size: NA
V gene: TRBV28
D gene: TRBD1

CDR3 protein: CASSRAQDEKLFF
CDR3 DNA: TGTGCCAGCTCACGGGCTCAAGATGAAAAACTGTTTTTT
J gene: TRBJ1-4
clone size: NA
V gene: TRBV18
D gene: NA

CDR3 protein: CASSPGGSLNQPQHF
CDR3 DNA: TGTGCCAGCAGCCCGGGGGGGAGTCTCAATCAGCCCCAGCATTTT
J gene: TRBJ1-5
clone size: NA
V gene: TRBV11-3
D gene: NA

CDR3 protein: CASSQQRDQPQHF
CDR3 DNA: TGTGCCAGCAGCCAACAACGGGATCAGCCCCAGCATTTT
J gene: TRBJ1-5
clone size: NA
V gene: TRBV5-5
D gene: NA

CDR3 protein: CASSQDRLAGAYYGYTF
CDR3 DNA: TGCGCCAGCAGCCAAGACCGACTGGCGGGGGCTTATTATGGCTACACCTTC
J gene: TRBJ1-2
clone size: few
V gene: TRBV4-3
D gene: NA

CDR3 protein: CASRLGSGGPRDTQYF
CDR3 DNA: TGTGCCAGCCGGCTTGGGAGCGGGGGGCCGCGGGATACGCAGTATTTT
J gene: TRBJ2-3
clone size: NA
V gene: TRBV2
D gene: TRBD2

CDR3 protein: CASSFTSTGTSGRRYEQYF
CDR3 DNA: TGCGCCAGCAGCTTTACCTCGACCGGGACTAGCGGGAGAAGGTACGAGCAGTACTTC
J gene: TRBJ2-7
clone size: NA
V gene: TRBV5-1
D gene: TRBD2

CDR3 protein: CASSIVRGPQETQYF
CDR3 DNA: TGTGCCAGTAGTATAGTCAGGGGACCTCAAGAGACCCAGTACTTC
J gene: TRBJ2-5
clone size: once
V gene: TRBV19
D gene: NA

CDR3 protein: CASSQGVGTGPGGYTF
CDR3 DNA: TGCGCCAGCAGCCAAGGGGTGGGGACAGGCCCAGGTGGCTACACCTTC
J gene: TRBJ1-2
clone size: once
V gene: TRBV4-3
D gene: TRBD1

CDR3 protein: CASSQRQIYEQYF
CDR3 DNA: TGTGCCAGCAGCCAAAGACAGATCTACGAGCAGTACTTC
J gene: TRBJ2-7
clone size: NA
V gene: TRBV14
D gene: NA

CDR3 protein: CASSDWTSGRGETQYF
CDR3 DNA: TGTGCCAGCAGTGACTGGACTAGCGGGAGGGGAGAGACCCAGTACTTC
J gene: TRBJ2-5
clone size: NA
V gene: TRBV2
D gene: TRBD2

CDR3 protein: CASSDNSGANVLTF
CDR3 DNA: TGTGCCAGCAGTGACAACTCTGGGGCCAACGTCCTGACTTTC
J gene: TRBJ2-6
clone size: once
V gene: TRBV6-1
D gene: NA

CDR3 protein: CASTWLGGTEAFF
CDR3 DNA: TGTGCCAGCACGTGGTTAGGGGGCACTGAAGCTTTCTTT
J gene: TRBJ1-1
clone size: NA
V gene: TRBV28
D gene: NA

CDR3 protein: CASSVGRGFSTDTQYF
CDR3 DNA: TGTGCCAGCAGCGTAGGACGAGGATTCAGCACAGATACGCAGTATTTT
J gene: TRBJ2-3
clone size: NA
V gene: TRBV9
D gene: NA

CDR3 protein: CASSLQGTVVSYNEQFF
CDR3 DNA: TGTGCCAGCAGCCTCCAGGGGACAGTCGTCTCCTACAATGAGCAGTTCTTC
J gene: TRBJ2-1
clone size: NA
V gene: TRBV5-8
D gene: TRBD1

CDR3 protein: CASSNLTGSTDTQYF
CDR3 DNA: TGTGCCAGCAGCAATCTCACAGGGAGCACAGATACGCAGTATTTT
J gene: TRBJ2-3
clone size: NA
V gene: TRBV21-1
D gene: NA

CDR3 protein: CASSLRQEYYEQYF
CDR3 DNA: TGTGCCAGCAGCCTGAGACAGGAGTACTACGAGCAGTACTTC
J gene: TRBJ2-7
clone size: NA
V gene: TRBV7-2
D gene: NA

CDR3 protein: CASSQDKWGQGDNEQFF
CDR3 DNA: TGCGCCAGCAGCCAAGATAAATGGGGACAGGGGGACAATGAGCAGTTCTTC
J gene: TRBJ2-1
clone size: few
V gene: TRBV4-3
D gene: TRBD1

CDR3 protein: CASSPIAGVAYEQYF
CDR3 DNA: TGTGCCAGCAGTCCGATAGCGGGAGTGGCCTACGAGCAGTACTTC
J gene: TRBJ2-7
clone size: NA
V gene: TRBV27
D gene: TRBD2

CDR3 protein: CASSQRLAGDYEQYF
CDR3 DNA: TGCGCCAGCAGCCAGAGACTAGCGGGAGACTACGAGCAGTACTTC
J gene: TRBJ2-7
clone size: few
V gene: TRBV4-3
D gene: TRBD2

CDR3 protein: CAVRQPSGNTIYF
CDR3 DNA: TGTGCCGTCCGACAGCCCTCTGGAAACACCATATATTTT
J gene: TRBJ1-3
clone size: few
V gene: TRBV10-3
D gene: NA

CDR3 protein: CASSPHSTGTGSVETQYF
CDR3 DNA: TGTGCCAGCTCACCTCACAGTACCGGGACAGGGAGCGTCGAGACCCAGTACTTC
J gene: TRBJ2-5
clone size: medium-sized
V gene: TRBV18
D gene: TRBD1

CDR3 protein: CASSTPQGTGANVLTF
CDR3 DNA: TGTGCCAGTAGTACACCACAGGGAACTGGGGCCAACGTCCTGACTTTC
J gene: TRBJ2-6
clone size: NA
V gene: TRBV19
D gene: NA

CDR3 protein: CASSLYRGEQYF
CDR3 DNA: TGTGCCAGCAGTTTATATAGGGGCGAGCAGTACTTC
J gene: TRBJ2-7
clone size: NA
V gene: TRBV27
D gene: NA